The next 14 T cell receptor beta chains were all read from a single sample in a study of blood T cell repertoires in COVID-19. Assay used: immunoSEQ multiplex PCR; TCRdb lists only in-frame clones, some missing. The sample yields tens of thousands of clones, 85% to 95% seen once. The sequenced material came from peripheral blood. Every receptor here comes from a man in his forties or fifties with COVID-19, enrolled during active disease.

This chain joins TRBV5-1 and TRBJ2-3, with D tentatively TRBD1 (6 bases). The CDR3 is 14 amino acids. Trimming left V 4 bases short and J 2 bases short, with 11 bases between. Per germline, CDR1 SGHRS and CDR2 YFSETQ. The CDR3 is CASSPDSPTDTQYF. CDR3 sequence (DNA): TGCGCCAGCAGCCCGGACAGTCCCACAGATACGCAGTATTTT.

The rearrangement links TRBV29-1 to TRBJ1-1; no firm D call. The CDR3 covers 13 residues. The ends were cut back, 2 bases at V and 2 bases at J, with 9 bases in the middle. Per germline, CDR1 SQVTM and CDR2 ANQGSEA. In nucleotides, the CDR3 is TGCAGCGTTGAATGGGGAGGAAACACTGAAGCTTTCTTT. Its protein is CSVEWGGNTEAFF.

The chain recombines TRBV5-6 with TRBJ2-7; perhaps TRBD2 as D (6 bases). V lost 5 bases to trimming and J lost 4 bases, with 19 bases between them. Germline CDR1 is SGHDT and CDR2 is YYEEEE. This CDR3 spans 15 amino acids. The CDR3 sequence is CASSRTGTSRYEQYF. The DNA of the CDR3 is TGTGCCAGCAGTAGAACGGGCACTAGCAGGTACGAGCAGTACTTC. The whole variable domain, remainder taken from reference TRBV5-6 and TRBJ2-7, is DAGVTQSPTHLIKTRGQQVTLRCSPKSGHDTVSWYQQALGQGPQFIFQYYEEEERQRGNFPDRFSGHQFPNYSSELNVNALLLGDSALYLCASSRTGTSRYEQYFGPGTRLTVT.

The chain employs TRBV6-6 and TRBJ2-1, with a tentative D call TRBD2 (6 bases). Germline CDR1 and CDR2: MNHNY and SVGAGI (reference sequence). The CDR3 has 13 residues. V lost 8 bases and J 6 bases, leaving 14 bases between the germline ends. The CDR3 nucleotides are TGTGCCAGCCGGGACTCAGTGGCCAATGAGCAGTTCTTC. Translating it yields CASRDSVANEQFF.

This clone has a single count. V is TRBV19 and J is TRBJ1-1; 9 bases map to TRBD1. The CDR3 has 15 residues. V trimming: 9 bases; J trimming: 4 bases; junction bases outside the gene matches: 12. Germline lookup yields CDR1 LNHDA and CDR2 SQIVND (reference sequence). The CDR3 nucleotides are TGTGCCAGCACGACGAGACAGGGGGTCGGCACTGAAGCTTTCTTT. Translation: CASTTRQGVGTEAFF.

The chain recombines TRBV7-2 with TRBJ1-6; possibly TRBD1 for D (6 bases). Trimming removed 2 bases at V and 0 bases at J, with 11 bases between. The germline gives CDR1 SGHTA, CDR2 FQGNSA. The CDR3 covers 17 residues. CDR3: CASSLRQASSYNSPLHF. CDR3 bases: TGTGCCAGCAGCTTAAGACAGGCTAGCTCCTATAATTCACCCCTCCACTTT.

The chain uses TRBV28 and TRBJ1-1; tentative D call: TRBD1 (6 bases). V lost 6 bases and J 1 base, leaving 18 bases between the germline ends. Germline V gives CDR1 MDHEN, CDR2 SYDVKM. The CDR3 is made up of 16 amino acids. The CDR3 loop is CASREIGGAPNTEAFF. The CDR3, as DNA: TGTGCCAGCAGAGAAATTGGGGGGGCTCCGAACACTGAAGCTTTCTTT.

On this clone: The junction shows a germline mismatch at one end, possibly a read error. V and J are TRBV12-5 and TRBJ2-1; 9 bases fit TRBD2. This CDR3 contains 17 residues. CDR1 is LGHNT, CDR2 FRNRAP, per germline. The CDR3 region has the DNA TGTGCTTGTGGTTTGGTACTGGGCGGGAGGGCACGGGATGAGCAGTTCTTC. This encodes CACGLVLGGRARDEQFF.

V and J are TRBV5-1 and TRBJ2-1, with 7 bases matching TRBD2. Per germline, CDR1 SGHRS and CDR2 YFSETQ. The J segment lost 7 bases and the V segment lost 4 bases, leaving 8 bases of the junction unmatched. There are 14 residues in the CDR3. The CDR3 is CASSPWREKNEQFF. The DNA of the CDR3 is TGCGCCAGCAGCCCGTGGCGGGAGAAGAATGAGCAGTTCTTC.

This clone showed up just a few times. The V call is TRBV2, the J call TRBJ1-5, with D tentatively TRBD1 (5 bases). This CDR3 region has 13 residues. The germline V gene has CDR1 SNHLY and CDR2 FYNNEI. Trimming removed 3 bases from V and 6 bases from J, with 9 bases in between. The CDR3 nucleotides are TGTGCCAGCAGTGACAGGGAAAGTCAGCCCCAGCATTTT. Protein: CASSDRESQPQHF. The whole variable domain, filled in from reference TRBV2 and TRBJ1-5, reads EPEVTQTPSHQVTQMGQEVILRCVPISNHLYFYWYRQILGQKVEFLVSFYNNEISEKSEIFDDQFSVERPDGSNFTLKIRSTKLEDSAMYFCASSDRESQPQHFGDGTRLSIL.

V usage is TRBV7-9 and J usage is TRBJ2-1; 10 bases match TRBD2. CDR1 SEHNR and CDR2 FQNEAQ come from the germline V gene (reference sequence). Trimming took 1 base from V and 5 from J; bases not matched to a gene: 5. The CDR3 is made up of 16 amino acids. The DNA of the CDR3 is TGTGCCAGCAGCTTAGATCTAGCGGGAGTCAACAATGAGCAGTTCTTC. Amino acids: CASSLDLAGVNNEQFF.

The gene calls are TRBV19 and TRBJ1-5; 7 positions agree with TRBD1. The CDR3 has 16 residues. With 3 bases clipped from V and 0 bases from J, the junction kept 5 bases outside the gene matches. The germline V gene encodes CDR1 LNHDA and CDR2 SQIVND (reference sequence). CDR3 sequence: CASSMDRFYSNQPQHF. CDR3 nucleotides: TGTGCCAGTAGTATGGACAGGTTCTATAGCAATCAGCCCCAGCATTTT.

This clone has just a few counts. J is TRBJ2-2 and V is TRBV29-1; D may be TRBD1 (6 bases). V was pared by 6 bases and J by 2 bases, with 16 bases between. Looked up from germline, CDR1 is SQVTM and CDR2 is ANQGSEA. This CDR3 has 15 amino acids. DNA of the CDR3: TGCAGCGTCAAAGGAGGACAGCCTAACACCGGGGAGCTGTTTTTT. Translation: CSVKGGQPNTGELFF.

J is TRBJ2-3 and V is TRBV19; the match to TRBD1 covers 7 bases. Germline V gene lookup returns CDR1 LNHDA and CDR2 SQIVND (reference sequence). The CDR3 runs 15 residues. With V trimmed by 10 bases and J by 4 bases, 14 bases remained unmatched. The CDR3 DNA follows: TGTGCCACCCCGGACAGGCTTATGAAGGCAGATACGCAGTATTTT. Protein sequence: CATPDRLMKADTQYF.